Described below is a single TCR beta chain sequence and its context. This entry is derived from a study of blood T cell repertoires in COVID-19. In the study overall: Donors in the United States, Italy and Spain gave samples during acute or convalescent COVID-19. T cells, B-cell-depleted T cells, or PBMCs provided the cDNA or gDNA that served as material.

Authors' processing steps: From reference gene primer amplification, estimates of nucleated cell counts were derived. The method was immunoSEQ multiplex PCR; TCRdb's version includes in-frame clones alone and lacks a portion of them. V and J calls and clone size are those listed in that table; D and trimming were worked out from the DNA. This sample carries around 110,000 clones, about 89% of them seen once, and the ten largest clones take 4.9%. From germline, CDR1 is SGDLS and CDR2 YYNGEE. J lost 4 bases, V lost 4 bases, and 10 bases had no gene match. This CDR3 comprises 16 residues. Sequencing was performed on peripheral blood. The gene calls are TRBV9 and TRBJ2-7, with 11 bases fitting TRBD2. The clonotype comes from a man in his forties or fifties with active or convalescent COVID-19. CDR3 DNA sequence: TGTGCCAGCAGCCCCCGGCTAGCGGGAGGAAGGTACGAGCAGTACTTC. Translation gives CASSPRLAGGRYEQYF.